These T cell receptor beta chains were read from a single sample in a study of T cells in Graves' hyperthyroidism and ophthalmopathy. MiXCR was run by TCRdb on the multiplex PCR reads, yielding one entry per CDR3 protein. This sample yields 340,000 or so distinct CDR3 sequences, of which 16% are seen a single time; roughly 33% belongs to the top ten. Sequenced: blood. These receptors all stem from a man aged 25-45 years with Graves' hyperthyroidism. The conserved cysteine and the conserved F or W are not part of the CDR3 here.

V gene	J gene	CDR3 protein
TRBV20-1	TRBJ2-7	SATASGSSYEQY
TRBV15	TRBJ2-7	ATLWWSGEQY
TRBV7-9	TRBJ2-7	ASSLDQHEQY
TRBV7-6	TRBJ2-1	ASSSYRGFIHNEQF
TRBV6-1	TRBJ1-6	ASSTLGTGNLSPLH
TRBV9	TRBJ2-3	ASSAEVKATDTQY
TRBV7-9	TRBJ2-7	ASSSLRGQEEQY
TRBV19	TRBJ2-7	ASIPPGKKSYEQY
TRBV28	TRBJ2-3	ASSLFPSGTDTQY
TRBV29-1	TRBJ2-7	SVEKGEQGGEQY
TRBV7-3	TRBJ2-7	ASSAGPLSYEQY
TRBV28	TRBJ1-2	ATWGRNYGYT
TRBV20-1	TRBJ2-7	SVGFHEQY
TRBV20-1	TRBJ2-7	SAQLAYEQY
TRBV20-1	TRBJ2-5	SAEPSSETQY
TRBV7-3	TRBJ2-3	ASSLLQGTDTQY
TRBV5-1	TRBJ2-7	ASRPGSGAYEQY
TRBV3-1	TRBJ1-2	ASSQEGGGYT
TRBV5-1	TRBJ2-7	ASSLVRGAGEQY
TRBV18	TRBJ2-2	ASSPPGSRGVGGELF
TRBV19	TRBJ1-1	ASTGTENTEAF
TRBV20-1	TRBJ2-5	SARRASGSETQY
TRBV30	TRBJ2-5	ASRRGLAAETQY
TRBV7-9	TRBJ2-7	ASSFRGGEQY
TRBV6-1	TRBJ2-7	ASSMGQVYEQY
TRBV30	TRBJ1-1	AWKDTGIMNTEAF
TRBV11-2	TRBJ2-7	ASSLGFGQYEQY
TRBV29-1	TRBJ2-7	SVTRGSDEQY
TRBV5-1	TRBJ2-7	ASSFGGTQAEQY
TRBV5-6	TRBJ2-7	ASSLPTGSEQY
TRBV24-1	TRBJ2-5	ATSPRGGTQY
TRBV15	TRBJ2-5	ATSRAQETQY
TRBV20-1	TRBJ2-1	SAAQTSVKQF
TRBV6-1	TRBJ2-7	ASSEALAGLSSYEQY
TRBV9	TRBJ2-5	ASSVGPLLRRRSQETQY
TRBV20-1	TRBJ2-7	SATTLLGLVSSYEQY
TRBV2	TRBJ2-2	ASSYRTVTNTGELF
TRBV9	TRBJ2-2	ASSARTSGNTGELF
TRBV19	TRBJ2-1	ASSIAGRPWYNEQF
TRBV14	TRBJ2-1	ASSQDSGGRKYEQF
TRBV3-1	TRBJ1-2	ASSQGADGYGYT
TRBV7-8	TRBJ1-2	ASSSGQGYYGYT
TRBV27	TRBJ2-5	ASSFSAGVVETQY
TRBV2	TRBJ2-2	ARGLAAPGELF
TRBV7-9	TRBJ1-1	ASSREAMNTEAF
TRBV12-3/TRBV12-4	TRBJ2-7	ASSLAPDSYYPYEQY
TRBV28	TRBJ1-5	ASSPTGQGDQPQH
TRBV11-2	TRBJ2-7	ASSSPQGGGEQY
TRBV6-2/TRBV6-3	TRBJ2-7	ASSYASGTAYEQY
TRBV7-2	TRBJ1-1	ASSPEMGMNTEAF
TRBV24-1	TRBJ2-7	ATSDSWVGNEQY